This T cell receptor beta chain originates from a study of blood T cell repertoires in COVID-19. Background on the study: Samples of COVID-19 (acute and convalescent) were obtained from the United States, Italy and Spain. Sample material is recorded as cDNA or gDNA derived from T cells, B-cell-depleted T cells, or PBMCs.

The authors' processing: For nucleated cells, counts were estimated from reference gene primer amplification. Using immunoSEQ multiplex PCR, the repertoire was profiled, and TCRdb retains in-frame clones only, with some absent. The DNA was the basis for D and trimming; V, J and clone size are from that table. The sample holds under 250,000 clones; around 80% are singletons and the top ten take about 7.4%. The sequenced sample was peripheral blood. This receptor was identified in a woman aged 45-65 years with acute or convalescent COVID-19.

Here the CDR3 DNA reads TGTGCCAGCAGTTACAAGGACAGGTCCTATCCGGCTTTCTTT. Amino acid sequence: CASSYKDRSYPAFF. V gene TRBV6-2 or TRBV6-3 combines with J gene TRBJ1-1; 7 bases are shared with TRBD1. The germline V gene has CDR1 MNHEY and CDR2 SVGEGT. V lost 2 bases, J lost 11 bases, and 11 bases stayed unmatched. The length of the CDR3 is 14 residues.